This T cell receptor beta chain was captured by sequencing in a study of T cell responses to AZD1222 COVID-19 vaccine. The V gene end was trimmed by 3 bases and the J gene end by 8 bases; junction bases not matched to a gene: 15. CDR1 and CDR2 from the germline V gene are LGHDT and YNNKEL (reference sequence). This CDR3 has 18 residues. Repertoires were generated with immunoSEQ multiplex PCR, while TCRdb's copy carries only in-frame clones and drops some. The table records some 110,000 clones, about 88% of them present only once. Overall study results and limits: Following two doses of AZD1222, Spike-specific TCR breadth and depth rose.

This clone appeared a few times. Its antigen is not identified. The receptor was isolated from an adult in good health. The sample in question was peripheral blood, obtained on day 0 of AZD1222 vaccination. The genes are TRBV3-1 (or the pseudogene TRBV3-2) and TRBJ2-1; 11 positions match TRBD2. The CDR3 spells CASSQVNKALAGVHEQFF. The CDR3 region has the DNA TGTGCCAGCAGCCAGGTAAATAAGGCACTAGCGGGAGTCCATGAGCAGTTCTTC.